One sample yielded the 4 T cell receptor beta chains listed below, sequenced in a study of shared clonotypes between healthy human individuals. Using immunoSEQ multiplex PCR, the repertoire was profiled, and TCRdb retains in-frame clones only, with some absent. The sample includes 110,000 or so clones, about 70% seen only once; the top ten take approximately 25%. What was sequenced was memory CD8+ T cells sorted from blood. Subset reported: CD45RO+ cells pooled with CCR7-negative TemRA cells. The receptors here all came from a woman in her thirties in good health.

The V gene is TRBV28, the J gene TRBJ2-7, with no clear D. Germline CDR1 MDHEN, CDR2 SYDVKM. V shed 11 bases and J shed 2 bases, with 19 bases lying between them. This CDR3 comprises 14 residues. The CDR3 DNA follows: TGTGCCGCCCGCAGCGAACGTACCACCTACGAGCAGTACTTC. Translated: CAARSERTTYEQYF.

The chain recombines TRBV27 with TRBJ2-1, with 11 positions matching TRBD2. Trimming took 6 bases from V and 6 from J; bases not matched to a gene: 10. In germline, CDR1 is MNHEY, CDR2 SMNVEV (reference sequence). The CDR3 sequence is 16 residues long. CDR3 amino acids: CASRRRTGTSGNEQFF. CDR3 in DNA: TGTGCCAGCAGACGCCGAACCGGGACTAGCGGCAATGAGCAGTTCTTC.

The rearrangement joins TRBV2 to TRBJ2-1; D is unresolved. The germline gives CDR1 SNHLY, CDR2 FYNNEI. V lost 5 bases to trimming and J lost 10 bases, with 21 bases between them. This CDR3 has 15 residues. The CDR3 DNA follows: TGTGCCAGCAGTCCTCCCCCGCTTGGCCCCCCCGAGCAGTTCTTC. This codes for CASSPPPLGPPEQFF.

The CDR3 protein is CASSQAYSVGTQYF. The CDR3 coding sequence is TGTGCCAGCAGCCAAGCCTACTCGGTCGGGACGCAGTATTTT. The V call is TRBV4-2, the J call TRBJ2-3, with D unresolved. The CDR3 sequence is 14 residues long. From germline, CDR1 is LGHNA and CDR2 YNFKEQ. V lost 1 base, J lost 9 bases, and 14 bases lay in between.